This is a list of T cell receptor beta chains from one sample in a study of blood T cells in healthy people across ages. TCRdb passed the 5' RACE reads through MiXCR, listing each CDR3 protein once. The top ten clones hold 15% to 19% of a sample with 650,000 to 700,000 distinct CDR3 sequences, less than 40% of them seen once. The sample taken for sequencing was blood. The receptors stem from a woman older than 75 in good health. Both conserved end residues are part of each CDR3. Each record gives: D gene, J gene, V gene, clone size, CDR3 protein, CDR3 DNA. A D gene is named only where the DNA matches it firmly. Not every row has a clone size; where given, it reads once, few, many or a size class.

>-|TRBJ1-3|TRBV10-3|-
CAISEGVQGRNTIYF
TGTGCCATCAGTGAAGGGGTCCAGGGAAGAAACACCATATATTTT
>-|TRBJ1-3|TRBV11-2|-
CASSLLTSGNTIYF
TGTGCCAGCAGCTTACTCACCTCTGGAAACACCATATATTTT
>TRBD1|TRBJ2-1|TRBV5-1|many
CASSPPGQGNNEQFF
TGCGCCAGCAGCCCACCGGGACAGGGTAATAATGAGCAGTTCTTC
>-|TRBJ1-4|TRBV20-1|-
CSVRERLVANEKLFF
TGCAGTGTTCGAGAGAGGCTTGTGGCTAATGAAAAACTGTTTTTT
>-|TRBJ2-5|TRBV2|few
CASSETVGGYEQYF
TGTGCCAGCAGTGAGACCGTTGGCGGGTATGAGCAGTACTTC
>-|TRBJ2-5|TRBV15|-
CATSRDIGAAQETQYF
TGTGCCACCAGCAGAGATATCGGGGCAGCACAAGAGACCCAGTACTTC
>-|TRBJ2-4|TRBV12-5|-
CASGLEGSTLYF
TGTGCTAGTGGGTTGGAGGGGTCCACTCTGTACTTC
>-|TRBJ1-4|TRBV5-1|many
CASSLAGAVKEKLFF
TGCGCCAGCAGCTTGGCAGGGGCCGTTAAGGAAAAACTGTTTTTT
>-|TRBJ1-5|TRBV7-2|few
CASSLGGRGRGQPQHF
TGTGCCAGCAGCTTAGGGGGTAGGGGTAGGGGACAGCCCCAGCATTTT
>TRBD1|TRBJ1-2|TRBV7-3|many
CASSSGDRGNHTF
TGTGCCAGCAGCTCAGGGGACAGGGGGAATCACACCTTC
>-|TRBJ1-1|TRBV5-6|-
CASSLAASGVLNTEAFF
TGTGCCAGCAGCTTGGCCGCTTCAGGGGTCTTAAACACTGAAGCTTTCTTT
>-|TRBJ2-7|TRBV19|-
CARGGDRDYEQYF
TGTGCCAGGGGGGGGGACAGAGACTACGAGCAGTACTTC
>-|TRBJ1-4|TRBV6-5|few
CASRSNRYEKLFF
TGTGCCAGCCGTTCAAACCGTTATGAAAAACTGTTTTTT
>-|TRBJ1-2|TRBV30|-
CAWSIPGRDYGYTF
TGTGCCTGGAGTATACCAGGGAGGGACTATGGCTACACCTTC
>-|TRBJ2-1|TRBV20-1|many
CSASRDIGNEQFF
TGCAGTGCTAGCCGGGACATCGGCAATGAGCAGTTCTTC
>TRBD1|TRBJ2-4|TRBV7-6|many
CASSSSPDRGNIQYF
TGTGCCAGCAGCTCCAGCCCAGACAGGGGAAACATTCAGTACTTC
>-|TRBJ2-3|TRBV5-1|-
CASSWRGSDTDTQYF
TGCGCCAGCAGCTGGCGAGGGTCGGACACAGATACGCAGTATTTT
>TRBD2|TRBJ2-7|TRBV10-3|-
CAISTSGEVEQYF
TGTGCCATCAGTACTAGCGGGGAAGTCGAGCAGTACTTC
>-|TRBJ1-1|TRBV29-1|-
CSVPKTEGNTEAFF
TGCAGCGTCCCTAAAACGGAGGGGAACACTGAAGCTTTCTTT
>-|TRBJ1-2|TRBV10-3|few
CAISESNQGRYGYTF
TGTGCCATCAGTGAGTCGAATCAGGGACGCTATGGCTACACCTTC
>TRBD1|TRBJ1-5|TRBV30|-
CAWSLGTVGLLDQPQHF
TGTGCCTGGAGTCTCGGGACAGTGGGCCTCCTTGATCAGCCCCAGCATTTT
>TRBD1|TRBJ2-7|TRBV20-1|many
CSASSGQGTYEQYF
TGCAGTGCTAGCTCGGGACAGGGGACCTACGAGCAGTACTTC
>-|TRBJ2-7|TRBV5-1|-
CASSLNLGYEQYF
TGCGCCAGCAGCTTGAACCTGGGGTACGAGCAGTACTTC
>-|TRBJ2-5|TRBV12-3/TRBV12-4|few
CASTGYNGNEQYF
TGTGCCAGCACCGGGTATAATGGAAATGAGCAGTACTTC
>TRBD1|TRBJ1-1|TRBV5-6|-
CASGLGPGQGTTEAFF
TGTGCCAGCGGCTTGGGGCCGGGACAGGGAACCACTGAAGCTTTCTTT
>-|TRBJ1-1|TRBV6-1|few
CASSEAGLNTEAFF
TGTGCCAGCAGTGAAGCTGGACTGAACACTGAAGCTTTCTTT
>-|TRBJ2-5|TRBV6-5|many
CACQSSFQETQYF
TGTGCCTGCCAGTCGTCCTTCCAAGAGACCCAGTACTTC
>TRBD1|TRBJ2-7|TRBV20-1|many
CSARDPVGQQYEQYF
TGCAGTGCTAGAGATCCAGTGGGACAGCAGTACGAGCAGTACTTC
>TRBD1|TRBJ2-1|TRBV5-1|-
CASSFGQGVGNEQFF
TGCGCCAGCAGCTTCGGACAGGGCGTCGGCAATGAGCAGTTCTTC
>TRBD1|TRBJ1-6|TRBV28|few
CASSRNRGRGRPPLHF
TGTGCCAGCAGTCGCAACAGGGGGAGGGGAAGGCCACCCCTCCACTTT
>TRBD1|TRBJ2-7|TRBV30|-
CAWNRGSHEQYF
TGTGCCTGGAACAGGGGGTCCCACGAGCAGTACTTC
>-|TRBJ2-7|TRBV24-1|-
CATSDFSANSYNEQYF
TGTGCCACCAGTGATTTTAGCGCGAACTCCTACAATGAGCAGTACTTC
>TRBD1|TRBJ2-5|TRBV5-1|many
CASSKTGKETQYF
TGCGCCAGCAGCAAGACAGGGAAAGAGACCCAGTACTTC
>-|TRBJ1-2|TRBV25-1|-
CASSFSELGGYTF
TGTGCCAGCAGTTTTTCGGAATTAGGTGGCTACACCTTC
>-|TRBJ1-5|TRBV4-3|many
CASSPEGGEDQPQHF
TGCGCCAGCAGCCCTGAGGGGGGAGAGGATCAGCCCCAGCATTTT
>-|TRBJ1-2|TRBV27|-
CASALGSWSRNYGYTF
TGTGCCAGCGCCCTCGGTAGCTGGTCGCGGAACTATGGCTACACCTTC
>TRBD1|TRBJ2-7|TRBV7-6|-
CASSSTGQGSYNEQYF
TGTGCCAGCAGCTCGACCGGACAGGGCTCCTACAATGAGCAGTACTTC
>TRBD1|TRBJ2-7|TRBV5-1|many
CASSLDRGRYEQYF
TGCGCCAGCAGCTTGGACAGGGGTCGCTACGAGCAGTACTTC
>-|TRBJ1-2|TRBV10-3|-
CAVRENSDYGYTF
TGTGCCGTCAGGGAGAACAGCGACTATGGCTACACCTTC
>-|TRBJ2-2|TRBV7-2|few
CASSLWGRGNTGELFF
TGTGCCAGCAGCTTATGGGGGCGGGGGAACACCGGGGAGCTGTTTTTT
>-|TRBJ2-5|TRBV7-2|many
CASRFYLDRQETQYF
TGTGCCAGCAGATTTTACCTAGACAGGCAAGAGACCCAGTACTTC
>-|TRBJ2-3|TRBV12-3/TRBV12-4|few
CASQIRGTLTDTQYF
TGTGCCAGCCAGATTAGGGGGACCCTCACAGATACGCAGTATTTT
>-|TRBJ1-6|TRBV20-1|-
CSAGGGLRNSPLHF
TGCAGTGCCGGAGGGGGGCTGCGGAATTCACCCCTCCACTTT
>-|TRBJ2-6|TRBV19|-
CASGENRISGANVLTF
TGTGCCAGCGGGGAAAACAGAATCTCTGGGGCCAACGTCCTGACTTTC
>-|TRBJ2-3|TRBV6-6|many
CASSYEYTDTQYF
TGTGCCAGCAGTTACGAATATACAGATACGCAGTATTTT
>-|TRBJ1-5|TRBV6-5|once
CASSSQAANQPQHF
TGTGCCAGCAGCTCACAGGCTGCCAATCAGCCCCAGCATTTT
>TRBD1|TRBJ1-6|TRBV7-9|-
CASSRQGLHSPLHF
TGTGCCAGCAGCCGACAGGGACTACATTCACCCCTCCACTTT
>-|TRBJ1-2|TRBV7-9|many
CASSLSVDSGYTF
TGTGCCAGCAGCTTATCCGTGGACAGTGGCTACACCTTC
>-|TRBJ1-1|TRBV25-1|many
CASSDYTEAFF
TGTGCCAGCAGTGATTACACTGAAGCTTTCTTT
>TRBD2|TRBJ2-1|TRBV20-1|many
CSAHPTSGAYNEQFF
TGCAGTGCCCATCCGACTAGCGGGGCCTACAATGAGCAGTTCTTC
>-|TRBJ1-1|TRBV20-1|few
CSARCGRYTEAFF
TGCAGTGCTAGGTGTGGCCGCTACACTGAAGCTTTCTTT
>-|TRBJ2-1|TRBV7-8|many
CASSLGQGQDNEQFF
TGTGCCAGCAGCTTGGGGCAGGGTCAGGACAATGAGCAGTTCTTC
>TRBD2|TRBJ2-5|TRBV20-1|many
CSVDGGLAGGPGTQYF
TGCAGTGTCGATGGGGGACTAGCGGGGGGCCCGGGGACCCAGTACTTC
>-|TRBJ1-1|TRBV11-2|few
CASSLALRMNTEAFF
TGTGCCAGCAGCTTAGCACTGAGGATGAACACTGAAGCTTTCTTT
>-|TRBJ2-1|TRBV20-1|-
CSAPPYNEQFF
TGCAGTGCTCCTCCCTACAATGAGCAGTTCTTC
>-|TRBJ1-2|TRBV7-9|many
CASSSRREDGYTF
TGTGCCAGCAGCTCGCGCAGGGAGGATGGCTACACCTTC
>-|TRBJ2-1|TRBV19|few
CASSVSGAYNEQFF
TGTGCCAGTAGTGTGTCAGGGGCGTACAATGAGCAGTTCTTC
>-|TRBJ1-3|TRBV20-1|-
CSANVRGLRGNTIYF
TGCAGTGCTAATGTCCGGGGCCTACGGGGAAACACCATATATTTT
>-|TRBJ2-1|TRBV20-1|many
CSAPTHGGLGVNEQFF
TGCAGTGCCCCGACCCACGGCGGGTTGGGGGTTAATGAGCAGTTCTTC